Each of the 11 T cell receptor beta chains below was sequenced from the same sample in a study of blood T cells in healthy people across ages. A second PCR, run for about 7 to 11 cycles, used a sample-barcoded 5' primer plus a J-beta primer mix. TCRdb processed the 5' RACE reads anew with MiXCR; each CDR3 protein has one entry. Seen here are some 940,000 distinct CDR3 sequences, 25% to 30% observed once, and the top ten hold around 9.6%. This sample was shared with a second study, whose subject was T cells of mothers and their children.

Sequencing used blood. The origin of the receptors is a woman aged 40 to 50 in good health.

This rearrangement joins TRBV4-3 to TRBJ2-7; TRBD2 might be the D (6 bases). CDR1 is LGHNA and CDR2 is YSLEER in the germline V gene. Trimming removed 1 base at V and 10 bases at J, with 14 bases between. The CDR3 is 13 residues long. The CDR3 sequence is CASSQASQRVQYF. As DNA, the CDR3 is TGCGCCAGCAGCCAAGCCTCCCAGCGGGTCCAGTACTTC.

A word on this clonotype: The conserved phenylalanine or tryptophan normally closing the CDR3 is absent here, so this likely arose from a read error. This sequence joins TRBV2 and TRBJ2-7, with D possibly matching TRBD1 (6 bases). With 7 bases removed from V and 0 bases from J, the gap between germline ends came to 13 bases. This CDR3 is 14 amino acids long. The germline V gene has CDR1 SNHLY and CDR2 FYNNEI. The CDR3 spells CASNRQVSSYEQYL. Written as DNA, the CDR3 is TGTGCCAGCAACAGACAGGTCAGCTCCTACGAGCAGTACTTG.

This clonotype was seen a few times. The chain joins TRBV7-2 to TRBJ1-2; D gene unclear. CDR3 length: 16 residues. Germline-derived CDR1 and CDR2 are SGHTA and FQGNSA. V was pared by 5 bases and J by 4 bases, with 20 bases between. The CDR3 protein is CASSLAAQKPPYGYTF. The CDR3 coding sequence is TGTGCCAGCAGCCTGGCGGCCCAGAAACCACCCTATGGCTACACCTTC.

Details on this clonotype: Compared with germline, one end of the junction differs, possibly owing to a read error. This rearrangement joins TRBV27 to TRBJ1-2; 7 bases align to TRBD1. Germline CDR1 MNHEY, CDR2 SMNVEV (reference sequence). This CDR3 has 13 amino acids. CDR3 nucleotides: TGTACCAGCAGTTTGACAGGGTCTAATGGCTACACCTTC. Its translation: CTSSLTGSNGYTF.

CDR3 DNA sequence: TGTGCCAGCTCACCACCGCGAGGGGCTGGTGAAAAACTGTTTTTT. This gives the protein CASSPPRGAGEKLFF. The chain uses TRBV18 and TRBJ1-4; tentative D call: TRBD1 (5 bases). The length of the CDR3 is 15 residues. V lost 0 bases, J lost 7 bases, and 12 bases lay in between. Germline-derived CDR1 and CDR2 are KGHSH and LQKENI.

This clonotype occurred a few times. The chain links TRBV15 to TRBJ2-1; D is unresolved. The CDR3 spans 16 residues. The ends were cut back, 0 bases at V and 7 bases at J, with 16 bases in the middle. The germline gives CDR1 LNHNV, CDR2 YYDKDF (reference sequence). The CDR3 DNA reads TGTGCCACCAGCAGAGATCTGGGGTCCTGGACGAATGAGCAGTTCTTC. Protein product: CATSRDLGSWTNEQFF.

With respect to this clonotype: A read error may account for a junction end that differs from germline. The V and J genes are TRBV5-1 and TRBJ2-1; TRBD2 agrees at 10 bases. The CDR3 loop spans 14 amino acids. Germline V lookup: CDR1 SGHRS, CDR2 YFSETQ. CDR3 nucleotide sequence: TGCACCAGCAGCTTGGGGACTAGCGCGAATGAGCAGTTCTTC. Encoded protein: CTSSLGTSANEQFF.

The chain recombines TRBV20-1 with TRBJ2-7, with TRBD2 identical over 10 bases. With 0 bases clipped from V and 0 bases from J, the junction kept 11 bases outside the gene matches. Germline CDR1 and CDR2: DFQATT and SNEGSKA (reference sequence). The CDR3 sequence is 18 residues long. CDR3 protein: CSARDTASGGRSSYEQYF. The CDR3 DNA reads as TGCAGTGCTAGAGATACGGCTAGCGGGGGCCGCAGCTCCTACGAGCAGTACTTC.

J is TRBJ2-1 and V is TRBV29-1, with TRBD1 matching 7 bases. The length of the CDR3 is 14 residues. CDR1 and CDR2 (germline): SQVTM, ANQGSEA. Trimming cost V 8 bases and J 7 bases; bases outside gene matches: 14. CDR3 in DNA: TGCAGCACCGCCCCTAGGGGGCTACATAATGAGCAGTTCTTC. Amino acid sequence: CSTAPRGLHNEQFF.

This clonotype was recorded many times. The chain couples TRBV20-1 to TRBJ2-1; TRBD2 is a possible D gene (6 bases). Germline CDR1 DFQATT, CDR2 SNEGSKA (reference sequence). V was cut by 0 bases and J by 6 bases, with 24 bases left in between. The CDR3 is 18 residues long. The CDR3 sequence: CSARDPDLGRGKGNEQFF. Here the CDR3 DNA reads TGCAGTGCTAGAGACCCTGATCTGGGGCGGGGAAAGGGCAATGAGCAGTTCTTC.

This clonotype was detected many times. The gene calls are TRBV4-2 and TRBJ2-7, with 16 positions matching TRBD2. Trimming took 0 bases from V and 8 from J; bases not matched to a gene: 4. This CDR3 region has 16 residues. Germline-derived CDR1 and CDR2 are LGHNA and YNFKEQ. The CDR3 loop is CASSQDWGLAGGQQYF. CDR3 nucleotide sequence: TGTGCCAGCAGCCAAGATTGGGGACTAGCGGGGGGGCAGCAGTACTTC.